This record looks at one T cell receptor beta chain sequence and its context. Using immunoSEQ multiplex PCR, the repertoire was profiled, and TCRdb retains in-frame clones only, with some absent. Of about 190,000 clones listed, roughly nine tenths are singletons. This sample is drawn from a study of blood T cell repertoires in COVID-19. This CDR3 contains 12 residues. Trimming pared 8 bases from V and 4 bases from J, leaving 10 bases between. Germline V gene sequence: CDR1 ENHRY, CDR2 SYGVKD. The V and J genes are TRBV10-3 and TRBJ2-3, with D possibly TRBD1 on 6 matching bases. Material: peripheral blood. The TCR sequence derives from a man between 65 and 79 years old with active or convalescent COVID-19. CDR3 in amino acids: CAIGTPPDTQYF. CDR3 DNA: TGTGCCATCGGGACACCCCCAGATACGCAGTATTTT.